This T cell receptor (beta chain) was identified during a study of human T cells and chemical hapten exposure. The CDR3 spans 15 residues. With 6 bases removed from V and 5 bases from J, the gap between germline ends came to 14 bases. Time point here: healthy volunteer bleed at 2 weeks. Total RNA was extracted from unfractionated whole blood. Under the authors' procedure: Samples held a median of roughly 100,000 TCRs, range about 23,224–700,000. In TCRdb, the RACE reads were re-called with MiXCR into one record per CDR3 protein. Clone size and V and J calls follow TCRdb, not the original study. The sample comprises about 50,000 distinct CDR3 sequences, 4.3% of which are singletons, and around 1.6% rests with the top ten. This clonotype showed up many times.

The V gene is TRBV12-3 or TRBV12-4, the J gene TRBJ1-6; a possible D gene is TRBD1 (6 bases). The sequence was obtained from a female donor in good health. Some clones in this sample may be carry-over from other donors' samples. Specimen: whole blood. In DNA, the CDR3 is TGTGCCAGCAGGGAACAGGGCTCACATAATTCACCCCTCCACTTT. Translating it yields CASREQGSHNSPLHF.